This TCR beta chain was found in a study of blood T cell repertoires in COVID-19 (dated by TCRdb to the early 2020s). Some background on the complete study: Samples from collaborators originated in the United States, Italy and Spain and spanned both the acute and convalescent phases of COVID-19. The prospective study material was composed of cDNA or gDNA derived from T cells, B-cell-depleted T cells, or PBMCs. Deeply sampled blood TCRbeta repertoires from subjects exposed to, actively infected with, or recovered from COVID-19 were included in the dataset. A freely available public database, intended as a resource for researchers studying the immune response to SARS-CoV-2, is where the repertoires were released. The samples were drawn from two sources: the first 160 participants of the ongoing ImmuneRACE study, and 1,254 subjects contributed by 6 global collaborators. A de-identified subject ID, COVID-19 status, age in years and sex were almost always included in the sample metadata. Where available, HLA class I and class II types were taken from metadata supplied by the sample provider and were not determined by assay-based typing. Findings and caveats that apply to the study as a whole: How much clinical and demographic metadata was included differed by source and by participant, and the metadata was provided uncurated.

Reading the germline V gene gives CDR1 SGHVS and CDR2 FNYEAQ. V is cut by 1 base and J by 4 bases, and the space between the germline ends is 7 bases. The CDR3 runs 13 residues from the cysteine to the phenylalanine. Just CDR3 DNA is preserved here, 39 bases in frame from base 1. Whole blood was collected in K2EDTA tubes by collaborating institutions according to the institutions' own protocols. For TCRbeta analysis, collaborator samples were shipped as frozen whole blood, as isolated PBMCs, or as DNA extracted from either sample type. On this clone itself: Its antigen remains undetermined. Qualities for individual bases were not recorded, and no much larger clone is one base off.

The immunoSEQ Assay, a bias-controlled multiplex PCR, was used to amplify TCRbeta CDR3 regions from genomic DNA. Per the authors' processing: The number of nucleated cells in each sample was estimated by amplification of reference gene primers within the assay. To quantify the absolute abundance of each unique TCRbeta CDR3 rearrangement, sequence reads were collapsed and filtered. For each sample, productive Simpson clonality was calculated by taking the square root of Simpson's diversity index across productive rearrangements. The table comes from immuneACCESS by way of TCRdb, which keeps in-frame sequences with V and J called. Part of the clones is missing from these tables; in studies checked, under half for an unresolved V gene and the rest for unknown reasons. Clonal size and the V and J genes are those of that table, whereas D and trimming came from the DNA. In all, the sample holds hundreds of thousands of clones, and approximately 86% of those were seen once. The top ten clonotypes cover over 1% of the sample.

This sequence uses TRBV7-6 and TRBJ2-5; a confident D gene designation cannot be given. Sequenced sample: peripheral blood. This TCR was sampled from a man between 65 and 80 years old with acute or convalescent COVID-19. The CDR3 region: CASSLGGIETQYF. The nucleotide sequence reads TGTGCCAGCAGCTTAGGAGGTATAGAGACCCAGTACTTC.